This T cell receptor beta chain was found in a study of blood T cell repertoires in COVID-19. The CDR3 consists of 16 residues. Trimming removed 2 bases at V and 1 base at J, with 11 bases between. Germline CDR1 is MDHEN and CDR2 is SYDVKM. The table came from immunoSEQ multiplex PCR; TCRdb's copy has only in-frame clones and leaves some out. Here the sample spans fewer than 35,000 clones, about 90% being singletons. The sequencing input was peripheral blood. This receptor was taken from a man aged 50-59 years with active or convalescent COVID-19. The V and J genes are TRBV28 and TRBJ2-2; TRBD2 is a possible D gene (6 bases). DNA of the CDR3: TGTGCCAGCAGTTTACTATTGGGGGGGAACACCGGGGAGCTGTTTTTT. Translation: CASSLLLGGNTGELFF. The whole variable domain, remainder taken from reference TRBV28 and TRBJ2-2, is DVKVTQSSRYLVKRTGEKVFLECVQDMDHENMFWYRQDPGLGLRLIYFSYDVKMKEKGDIPEGYSVSREKKERFSLILESASTNQTSMYLCASSLLLGGNTGELFFGEGSRLTVL.